The present TCR beta chain was sequenced within a study of cytomegalovirus exposure and HLA in healthy donors. Study-level information: The roughly 120 validation repertoires matched the roughly 700 first-cohort repertoires in platform, a later analysis reported.

Germline loops: CDR1 SGDLS, CDR2 YYNGEE. V was pared by 0 bases and J by 8 bases, with 14 bases of the junction left unmatched. The CDR3 consists of 17 residues. A note on this clone: No antigen is known for it.

While the first cohort had 600 to 800 subjects, the donors belonged to the separate validation cohort of 100 to 150 subjects. Generated by immunoSEQ multiplex PCR, the TCRdb table keeps only in-frame clones and is missing some. The sample gives under 50,000 clones, approximately 95% of which show up once; around 8% is in the top ten. Study-level points and caveats: The authors enumerated 150 to 200 TCR beta chains as linked to cytomegalovirus. Diagnosis of cytomegalovirus status made by the classifier reportedly showed high specificity and sensitivity.

Input material: PBMCs. This clonotype originated in a young woman in good health and CMV-seropositive. The chain recombines TRBV9 with TRBJ2-4; 7 bases match TRBD2. CDR3 sequence: CASSVATRGSGGDIQYF. DNA of the CDR3: TGTGCCAGCAGCGTAGCTACTCGCGGGAGTGGGGGGGACATTCAGTACTTC.